A single sample is the source of the 9 T cell receptor beta chains below, sequenced in a study of T-cell reconstitution after alpha-beta-depleted transplantation in children. Unique molecular identifiers tagged the TCRbeta library. Each CDR3 protein gets one entry after TCRdb re-called the PCR reads with MiXCR. The sample holds 200,000 to 300,000 distinct CDR3 sequences; 25% are singletons and the top ten take about 2.5%. The source material was PBMCs, sampled before TCRalphabeta/CD19-depleted stem cell transplant. The receptor set was obtained from a girl aged 2-10 years with Fanconi anemia, due to receive a stem cell transplant.

This clonotype turned up a few times. The chain has TRBV10-2 and TRBJ2-1, with D perhaps matching TRBD1 (5 bases). Germline CDR1 is WSHSY and CDR2 is SAAADI. The CDR3 loop spans 15 amino acids. V gave up 6 bases and J gave up 4 bases, with 16 bases separating them. CDR3 coding DNA: TGCGCCAGCAGGATAACAGGAGTAAAATACAATGAGCAGTTCTTC. Protein product: CASRITGVKYNEQFF.

A few counts support this clonotype. Here the CDR3 reads CASSFGSGIRGETQYF. Written as DNA, the CDR3 is TGTGCCAGCAGCTTTGGTAGCGGTATTCGAGGGGAGACCCAGTACTTC. V is TRBV11-2 and J is TRBJ2-5, with D perhaps matching TRBD2 (6 bases). The ends were cut back, 3 bases at V and 5 bases at J, with 19 bases in the middle. The CDR3 spans 16 residues. In germline, CDR1 is SGHAT, CDR2 FQNNGV. The entire variable domain, with the rest obtained from reference TRBV11-2 and TRBJ2-5, is as follows: EAGVAQSPRYKIIEKRQSVAFWCNPISGHATLYWYQQILGQGPKLLIQFQNNGVVDDSQLPKDRFSAERLKGVDSTLKIQPAKLEDSAVYLCASSFGSGIRGETQYFGPGTRLLVL.

This chain links TRBV21-1 with TRBJ2-7; the table assigns TRBD1, which was not confirmed against the DNA. TRBV21-1 is classified as a pseudogene. The CDR3 runs to 15 residues. The CDR3 reads CASSKVHRRCYEQYF. In DNA, the CDR3 is TGTGCCAGCAGCAAAGTGCACAGGCGATGCTACGAGCAGTACTTC.

This clonotype was detected many times. The chain uses TRBV5-1 and TRBJ2-1; 9 positions agree with TRBD2. Germline assignment: CDR1 SGHRS and CDR2 YFSETQ. The CDR3 sequence is 15 residues long. Trimming took 2 bases from V and 7 from J; bases not matched to a gene: 7. CDR3 amino acids: CASSFPLAGSNEQFF. Written as DNA, the CDR3 is TGCGCCAGCAGCTTCCCACTAGCGGGCTCGAATGAGCAGTTCTTC.

Many counts were recorded for this clonotype. This chain uses TRBV27 with TRBJ2-3; TRBD1 is a possible D gene (6 bases). Germline V gene data show CDR1 as MNHEY and CDR2 as SMNVEV (reference sequence). V lost 6 bases, J lost 2 bases, and 18 bases lay in between. CDR3 length equals 16 residues. DNA of the CDR3: TGTGCCAGCAGGGGATTCGACAGGACCTACACAGATACGCAGTATTTT. Its translation: CASRGFDRTYTDTQYF.

This clonotype was recorded at least ten times. The J gene is TRBJ2-7, the V gene TRBV29-1, with TRBD1 identical over 8 bases. This CDR3 region has 14 residues. Trimming cost V 6 bases and J 4 bases; bases outside gene matches: 11. Germline V gene data show CDR1 as SQVTM and CDR2 as ANQGSEA. CDR3 coding DNA: TGCAGCGTCCAGTGGGGACAGGCTAAGTACGAGCAGTACTTC. Translated: CSVQWGQAKYEQYF.

The V and J genes are TRBV11-1 and TRBJ2-3; 8 nucleotides line up with TRBD1. Trimming at V came to 2 bases and at J to 5 bases, leaving 6 bases not matched to a gene. The germline gives CDR1 SGHAT, CDR2 FQDESV (reference sequence). The CDR3 spans 15 residues. The CDR3 sequence is CASSLPGTGEDTQYF. Here the CDR3 DNA reads TGTGCCAGCAGCTTACCCGGGACAGGCGAAGATACGCAGTATTTT.

This clonotype was seen repeatedly, ten times or more. The V call is TRBV5-1, the J call TRBJ2-7, with D perhaps TRBD1 (6 bases). CDR1 is SGHRS and CDR2 is YFSETQ in the germline V gene. The CDR3 loop spans 14 amino acids. Trimming removed 0 bases from V and 5 bases from J, with 12 bases in between. CDR3 DNA sequence: TGCGCCAGCAGCTTGGTCTTCAGGGGAGACGAGCAGTACTTC. Protein product: CASSLVFRGDEQYF.

The genes are TRBV5-4 and TRBJ2-5, with 9 positions matching TRBD1. This CDR3 is 17 amino acids long. From germline, CDR1 is SGHNT and CDR2 YYREEE (reference sequence). The V and J ends lost 2 bases and 3 bases, in that order; junction bases with no gene match: 11. CDR3 bases: TGTGCCAGCAGCTTACCGGGACAGGGCCCGCTAAAAGAGACCCAGTACTTC. Translated, it gives CASSLPGQGPLKETQYF. Combining the CDR3 with reference TRBV5-4 and TRBJ2-5 gives the whole variable domain ETGVTQSPTHLIKTRGQQVTLRCSSQSGHNTVSWYQQALGQGPQFIFQYYREEENGRGNFPPRFSGLQFPNYSSELNVNALELDDSALYLCASSLPGQGPLKETQYFGPGTRLLVL.